This T cell receptor (beta chain) was identified in a study of T cells in localized non-small cell lung cancer (dated by TCRdb to about 2020). Regarding the complete study: Comparing tumors with uninvolved tumor-adjacent lungs, the study looked at the T cell repertoires of fewer than 250 patients with early-stage NSCLC. The cohort consisted of 236 treatment-naive NSCLC patients whose localized lung tumors had been resected. A mean age of 66.3 years was recorded for the NSCLC patients, of whom under 150 were male and 85 to 110 were female.

This clone has only a few counts. The antigen this receptor binds is unknown. No much larger clone exists at a distance of one base, and base qualities are not known. Trimming at the junction amounts to 2 bases on V and 0 bases on J, and the germline ends lie 16 bases apart. Reading the germline V gene gives CDR1 SGHAT and CDR2 FQNNGV. The cysteine opens and the phenylalanine closes a CDR3 of 17 amino acids. Just the 51-base CDR3 DNA is kept, in frame starting at base 1. On the study overall, not on this receptor specifically: The highest T cell clonality was observed in uninvolved tumor-adjacent lung, where clonality exceeded that of tumor, suggesting that antigenic responses were more focused in uninvolved tumor-adjacent lung. Longer overall survival was associated with higher blood T cell density, whereas shorter survival was associated with higher adjacent-lung clonality. A median of approximately 55 of the top 100 tumor clones were detected in paired uninvolved adjacent lung, and some 30 of these tumor clones were also found among the top 100 clones of the paired uninvolved adjacent lung. Because the study design was exploratory, TCR variables were selected using unadjusted p-values without false-discovery rate correction. Because multi-region tumor sequencing was not done, intratumor heterogeneity could not be ruled out.

At diagnosis, peripheral blood, uninvolved tumor-adjacent lung and tumor were collected and were preserved as a mix of fresh-frozen and FFPE material. For TCR repertoire profiling, blood samples were analyzed as peripheral blood mononuclear cells. The immunoSEQ Assay was used to sequence TCR beta CDR3 regions from DNA. The original methods were these. To compute T cell density, TCR beta template counts were normalized to usable DNA, which was estimated by amplifying housekeeping genes. Using the preseqR package, richness was estimated by extrapolating to 120,000 templates for tissue samples and 400,000 templates for PBMC samples. Clonality was calculated as one minus Pielou's evenness. To identify tissue-enriched TCRs, differential abundance testing was run on productive amino-acid clonotypes with a minimum total count of 5 and an alpha of 0.1. The Jaccard Index and the Morisita Overlap Index were used to measure repertoire overlap between compartments. GLIPH grouped TCR beta CDR3s together with public tetramer-defined viral CDR3s, and a viral motif had to include at least three viral sequences and show V-gene enrichment. TCRdb obtained this table from immuneACCESS and retained in-frame rearrangements with V and J assigned. These tables miss some clones; where compared with another copy, unresolved V genes account for less than half of the shortfall, and the remainder is unexplained. The DNA was the basis for D and trimming; V, J and clone size are from that table. A total of some 39,000 clones appear in this sample, around 86% of them only once. The ten largest clones add up to around 5.8% of the sample.

The V and J genes are TRBV11-2 and TRBJ1-1; the D gene is possibly TRBD1, with 6 bases matching. The sample was peripheral blood mononuclear cells, taken before any cancer treatment. The TCR comes from a male donor at least 60 years old with stage II lung adenocarcinoma. DNA sequence: TGTGCCAGCAGCTTACGGGCGGGGGGCCTCATGAACACTGAAGCTTTCTTT. It translates to CASSLRAGGLMNTEAFF.